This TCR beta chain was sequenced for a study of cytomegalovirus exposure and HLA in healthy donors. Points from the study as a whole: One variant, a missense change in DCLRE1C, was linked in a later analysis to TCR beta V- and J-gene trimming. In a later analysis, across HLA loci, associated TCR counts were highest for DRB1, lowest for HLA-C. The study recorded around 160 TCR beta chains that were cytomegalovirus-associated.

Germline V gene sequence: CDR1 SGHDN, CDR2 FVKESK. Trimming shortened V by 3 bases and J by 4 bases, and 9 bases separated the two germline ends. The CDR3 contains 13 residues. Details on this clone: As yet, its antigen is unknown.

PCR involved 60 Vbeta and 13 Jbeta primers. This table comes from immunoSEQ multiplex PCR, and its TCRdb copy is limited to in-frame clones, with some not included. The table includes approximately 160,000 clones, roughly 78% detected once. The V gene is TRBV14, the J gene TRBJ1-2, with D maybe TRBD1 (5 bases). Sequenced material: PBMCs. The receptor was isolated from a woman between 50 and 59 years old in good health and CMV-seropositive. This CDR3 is CASSQGGGYGYTF. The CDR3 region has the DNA TGTGCCAGCAGCCAGGGGGGGGGCTATGGCTACACCTTC.